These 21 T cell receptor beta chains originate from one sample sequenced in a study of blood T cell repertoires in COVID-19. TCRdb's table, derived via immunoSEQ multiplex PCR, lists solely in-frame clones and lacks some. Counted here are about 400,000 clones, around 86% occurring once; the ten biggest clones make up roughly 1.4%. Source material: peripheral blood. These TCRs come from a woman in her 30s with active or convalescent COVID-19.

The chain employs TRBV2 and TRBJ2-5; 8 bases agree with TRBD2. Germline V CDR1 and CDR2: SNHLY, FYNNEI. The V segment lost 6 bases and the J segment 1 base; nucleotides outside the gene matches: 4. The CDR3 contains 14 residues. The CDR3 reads CASRVLAVQETQYF. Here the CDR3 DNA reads TGTGCCAGCAGGGTACTAGCGGTCCAAGAGACCCAGTACTTC.

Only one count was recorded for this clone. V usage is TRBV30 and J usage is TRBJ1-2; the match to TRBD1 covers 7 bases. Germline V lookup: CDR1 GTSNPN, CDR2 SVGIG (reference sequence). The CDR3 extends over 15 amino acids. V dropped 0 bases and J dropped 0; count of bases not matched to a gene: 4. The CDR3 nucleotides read TGTGCCTGGAGTGTACGAGGGGGCTCTAACTATGGCTACACCTTC. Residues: CAWSVRGGSNYGYTF.

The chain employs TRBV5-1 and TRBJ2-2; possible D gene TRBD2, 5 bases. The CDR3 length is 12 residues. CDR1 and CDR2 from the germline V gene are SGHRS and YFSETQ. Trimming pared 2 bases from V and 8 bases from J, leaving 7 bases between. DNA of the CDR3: TGCGCCAGCAGCTTCGGGGTGGGGGAGCTGTTTTTT. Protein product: CASSFGVGELFF.

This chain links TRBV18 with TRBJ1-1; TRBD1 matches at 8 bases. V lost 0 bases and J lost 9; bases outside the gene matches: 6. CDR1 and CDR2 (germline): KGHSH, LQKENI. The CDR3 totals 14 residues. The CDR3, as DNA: TGTGCCAGCTCACCACCGCCGGACAGGGAAAAAGCTTTCTTT. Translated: CASSPPPDREKAFF.

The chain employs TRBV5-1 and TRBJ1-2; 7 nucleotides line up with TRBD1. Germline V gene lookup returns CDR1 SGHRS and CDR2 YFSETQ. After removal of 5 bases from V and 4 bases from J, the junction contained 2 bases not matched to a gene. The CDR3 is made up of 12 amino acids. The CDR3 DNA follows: TGCGCCAGCAGAGGGACAGCCTATGGCTACACCTTC. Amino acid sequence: CASRGTAYGYTF.

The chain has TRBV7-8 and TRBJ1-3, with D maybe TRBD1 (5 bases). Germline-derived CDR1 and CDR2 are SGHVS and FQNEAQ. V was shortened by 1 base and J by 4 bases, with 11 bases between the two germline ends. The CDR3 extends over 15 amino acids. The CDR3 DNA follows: TGTGCCAGCAGCTTAGGCGGGGCGCTCGGAAACACCATATATTTT. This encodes CASSLGGALGNTIYF.

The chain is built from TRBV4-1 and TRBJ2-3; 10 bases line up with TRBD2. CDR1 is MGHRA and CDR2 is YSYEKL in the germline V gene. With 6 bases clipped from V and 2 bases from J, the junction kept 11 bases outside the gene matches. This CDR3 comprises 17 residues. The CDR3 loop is CASRRDRLAGNTDTQYF. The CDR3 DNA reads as TGCGCCAGCAGGCGAGATCGACTAGCGGGTAACACAGATACGCAGTATTTT.

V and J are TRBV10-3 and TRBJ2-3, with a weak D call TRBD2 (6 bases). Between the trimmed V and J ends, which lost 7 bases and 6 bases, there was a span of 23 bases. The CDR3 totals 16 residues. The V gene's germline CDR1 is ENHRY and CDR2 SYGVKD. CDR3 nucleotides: TGTGCCATCAAAGACCGGGACTCCCCGGCCTGGGATACGCAGTATTTT. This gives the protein CAIKDRDSPAWDTQYF.

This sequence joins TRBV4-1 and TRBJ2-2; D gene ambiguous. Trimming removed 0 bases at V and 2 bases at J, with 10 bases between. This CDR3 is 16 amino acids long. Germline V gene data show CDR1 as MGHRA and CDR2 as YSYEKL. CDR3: CASSQDAVSNTGELFF. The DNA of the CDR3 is TGCGCCAGCAGCCAAGACGCCGTGAGTAACACCGGGGAGCTGTTTTTT.

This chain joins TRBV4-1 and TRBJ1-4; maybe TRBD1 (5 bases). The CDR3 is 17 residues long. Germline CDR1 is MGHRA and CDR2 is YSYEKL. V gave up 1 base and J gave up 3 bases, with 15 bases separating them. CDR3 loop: CASSQVYGGAANEKLFF. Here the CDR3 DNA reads TGCGCCAGCAGCCAAGTATATGGCGGGGCGGCTAATGAAAAACTGTTTTTT.

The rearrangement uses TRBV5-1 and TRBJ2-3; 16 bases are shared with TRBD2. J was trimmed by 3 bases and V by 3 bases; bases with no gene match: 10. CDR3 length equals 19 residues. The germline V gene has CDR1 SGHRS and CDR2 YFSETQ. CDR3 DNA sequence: TGCGCCAGCAGCTCGAAAGCCGGGACTAGCGGGAGGGGTACAGATACGCAGTATTTT. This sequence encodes CASSSKAGTSGRGTDTQYF. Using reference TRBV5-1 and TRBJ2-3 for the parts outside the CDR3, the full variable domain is KAGVTQTPRYLIKTRGQQVTLSCSPISGHRSVSWYQQTPGQGLQFLFEYFSETQRNKGNFPGRFSGRQFSNSRSEMNVSTLELGDSALYLCASSSKAGTSGRGTDTQYFGPGTRLTVL.

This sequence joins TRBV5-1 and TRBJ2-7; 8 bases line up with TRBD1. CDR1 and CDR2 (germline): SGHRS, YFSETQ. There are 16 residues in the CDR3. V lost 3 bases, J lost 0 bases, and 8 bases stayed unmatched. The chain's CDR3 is CASSWVGGTGSYEQYF. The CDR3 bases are TGCGCCAGCAGCTGGGTGGGCGGGACAGGCTCCTACGAGCAGTACTTC.

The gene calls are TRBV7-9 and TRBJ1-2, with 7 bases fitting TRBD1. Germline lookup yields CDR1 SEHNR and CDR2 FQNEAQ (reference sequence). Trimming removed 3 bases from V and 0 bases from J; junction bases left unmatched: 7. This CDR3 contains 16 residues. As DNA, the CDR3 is TGTGCCAGCAGCTTGGTGGGACAGCTTACTAACTATGGCTACACCTTC. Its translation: CASSLVGQLTNYGYTF.

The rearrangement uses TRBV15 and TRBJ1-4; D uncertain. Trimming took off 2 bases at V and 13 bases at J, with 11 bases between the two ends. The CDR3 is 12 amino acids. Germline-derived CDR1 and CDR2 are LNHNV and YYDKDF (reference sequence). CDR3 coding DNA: TGTGCCACCAGCAGACTTAGAACTATACTGTTTTTT. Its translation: CATSRLRTILFF.

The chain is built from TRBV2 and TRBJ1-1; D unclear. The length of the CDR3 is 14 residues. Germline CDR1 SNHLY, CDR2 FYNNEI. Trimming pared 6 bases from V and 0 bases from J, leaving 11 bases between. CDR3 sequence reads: CASRRWELNTEAFF. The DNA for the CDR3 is TGTGCCAGCAGGAGATGGGAGTTGAACACTGAAGCTTTCTTT.

CDR3 amino acids: CASSSGNEQFF. In DNA form, the CDR3 reads TGTGCCAGTAGTAGCGGCAATGAGCAGTTCTTC. The V gene is TRBV19, the J gene TRBJ2-1; D gene unclear. The V gene lost 4 bases and the J gene lost 6 bases, with 4 bases spanning the gap. This CDR3 is 11 amino acids long. Germline values: CDR1 LNHDA, CDR2 SQIVND (reference sequence).

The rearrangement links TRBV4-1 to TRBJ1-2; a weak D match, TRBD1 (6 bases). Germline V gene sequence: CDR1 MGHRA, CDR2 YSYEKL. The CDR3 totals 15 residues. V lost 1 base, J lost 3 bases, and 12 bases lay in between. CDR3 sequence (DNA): TGCGCCAGCAGCCAAGCCTTTCCAGGGGACTATGGCTACACCTTC. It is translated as CASSQAFPGDYGYTF.

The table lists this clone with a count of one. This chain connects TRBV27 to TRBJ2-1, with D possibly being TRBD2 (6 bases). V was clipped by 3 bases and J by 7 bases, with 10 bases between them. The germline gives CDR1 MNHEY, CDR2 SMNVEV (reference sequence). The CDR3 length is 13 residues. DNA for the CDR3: TGTGCCAGCAGTTTCCCCCGGGGGAATGAGCAGTTCTTC. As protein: CASSFPRGNEQFF.

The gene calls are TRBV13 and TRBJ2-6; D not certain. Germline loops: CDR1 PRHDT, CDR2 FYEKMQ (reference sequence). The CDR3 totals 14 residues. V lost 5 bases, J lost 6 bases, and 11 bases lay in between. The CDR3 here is CASSQQTKANVLTF. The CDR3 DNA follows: TGTGCCAGCAGCCAGCAGACAAAGGCCAACGTCCTGACTTTC.

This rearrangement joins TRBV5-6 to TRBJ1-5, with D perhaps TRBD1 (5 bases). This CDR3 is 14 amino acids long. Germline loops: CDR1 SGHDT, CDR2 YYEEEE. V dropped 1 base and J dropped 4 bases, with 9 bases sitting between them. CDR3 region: CASSLQGWNQPQHF. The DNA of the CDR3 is TGTGCCAGCAGCTTGCAGGGCTGGAATCAGCCCCAGCATTTT.

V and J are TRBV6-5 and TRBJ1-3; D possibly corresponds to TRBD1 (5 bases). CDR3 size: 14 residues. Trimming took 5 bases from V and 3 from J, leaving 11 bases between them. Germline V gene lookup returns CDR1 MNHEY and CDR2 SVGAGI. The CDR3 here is CASSRRGGGNTIYF. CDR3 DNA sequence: TGTGCCAGCAGTCGACGGGGGGGTGGAAACACCATATATTTT.